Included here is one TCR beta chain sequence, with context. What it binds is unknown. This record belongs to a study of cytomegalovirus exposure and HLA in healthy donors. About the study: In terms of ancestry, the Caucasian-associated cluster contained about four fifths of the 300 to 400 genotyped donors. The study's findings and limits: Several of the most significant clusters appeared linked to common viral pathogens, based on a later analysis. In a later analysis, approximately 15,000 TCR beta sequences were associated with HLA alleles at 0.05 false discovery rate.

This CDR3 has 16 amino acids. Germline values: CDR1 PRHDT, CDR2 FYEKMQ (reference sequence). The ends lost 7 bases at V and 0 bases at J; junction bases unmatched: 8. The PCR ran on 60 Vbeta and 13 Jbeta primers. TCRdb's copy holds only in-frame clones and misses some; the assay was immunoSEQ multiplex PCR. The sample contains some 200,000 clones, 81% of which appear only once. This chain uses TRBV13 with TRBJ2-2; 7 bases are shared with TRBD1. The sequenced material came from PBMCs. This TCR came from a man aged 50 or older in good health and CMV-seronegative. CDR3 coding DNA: TGTGCCAGCAACCGTGCCGGGACAGCGAACACCGGGGAGCTGTTTTTT. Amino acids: CASNRAGTANTGELFF.